These T cell receptor beta chains were read from a single sample in a study of cytomegalovirus exposure and HLA in healthy donors. This table comes from immunoSEQ multiplex PCR, and its TCRdb copy is limited to in-frame clones, with some not included. The profile shows about 140,000 clones, roughly 70% of them singletons. Material: PBMCs. The source of these receptors is a man aged 30 to 45 in good health and CMV-seropositive. Each CDR3 is given with its conserved first and last residue. Each record gives: CDR3 DNA, CDR3 protein, V gene, J gene, D gene, clone size. D genes are given only for firm matches. Part of the rows lack a size; the others show once, few, many or a class for expanded clones.

TGTGCCAGCAGCTTCGGACAGGGGGGATTAAATGAGCAGTTCTTC	CASSFGQGGLNEQFF	TRBV7-3	TRBJ2-1	TRBD1	-
TGTGCCAGCAGTGGGGGGGCGACAGGGTACAATGAGCAGTTCTTC	CASSGGATGYNEQFF	TRBV2	TRBJ2-1	-	-
TGTGCTAGTGGTTTGTATCCGTACTATGGCTACACCTTC	CASGLYPYYGYTF	TRBV12-5	TRBJ1-2	-	-
TGTGCCAGCTCACCGGGACTAGCGGGGTACAATGAGCAGTTCTTC	CASSPGLAGYNEQFF	TRBV18	TRBJ2-1	TRBD2	-
TGTGCCAGCAGCGAGACAGGGGGCGCTTTATCCGACTATGGCTACACCTTC	CASSETGGALSDYGYTF	TRBV9	TRBJ1-2	TRBD1	-
TGCGCCAGCAGCTTGCGAACTAGCGGGAGTGGTACCCCCTACGAGCAGTACTTC	CASSLRTSGSGTPYEQYF	TRBV5-1	TRBJ2-7	TRBD2	-
TGCGCCAGCAGCCCCCTGGGACTAGCGGGAGGGAATGAGCAGTTCTTC	CASSPLGLAGGNEQFF	TRBV4-1	TRBJ2-1	TRBD2	-
TGTGCCATCAGTCCACGACAGGGTGACAATCAGCCCCAGCATTTT	CAISPRQGDNQPQHF	TRBV10-3	TRBJ1-5	TRBD1	once
TGTGCCAGCAGCACCGGGTCGAGGCACGAGCAGTACTTC	CASSTGSRHEQYF	TRBV27	TRBJ2-7	-	-
TGTGCCAGCAGCGCACCGGGACAAAATCAGCCCCAGCATTTT	CASSAPGQNQPQHF	TRBV7-8	TRBJ1-5	-	-
TGTGCCACCAGCTTTAAGGAATCGGGCGAGCAGTACTTC	CATSFKESGEQYF	TRBV7-8	TRBJ2-7	-	few
TGTGCCAGTAGTACACCAGCGGGAGGCTCCTACAATGAGCAGTTCTTC	CASSTPAGGSYNEQFF	TRBV19	TRBJ2-1	TRBD2	-
TGTGCCAGCAGCTTAGCCGGGACAGCTATCTCCTACGAGCAGTACTTC	CASSLAGTAISYEQYF	TRBV7-8	TRBJ2-7	TRBD1	-
TGCGCCAGCGGACTTAGCCCTGAAACTAATGAAAAACTGTTTTTT	CASGLSPETNEKLFF	TRBV5-1	TRBJ1-4	-	-
TGTGCCAGCAGTGTTGAGACTGAAGCTTTCTTT	CASSVETEAFF	TRBV2	TRBJ1-1	-	few
TGTGCCAGCATCCTGGACACCACTAATGAAAAACTGTTTTTT	CASILDTTNEKLFF	TRBV6-1	TRBJ1-4	-	-
TGTGCCAGCAGCGTAGCCGAGACAGCTAATTCACCCCTCCACTTT	CASSVAETANSPLHF	TRBV9	TRBJ1-6	-	-
TGCGCCAGCAGCCAATTACCCTTCACAGAAGCTAACTATGGCTACACCTTC	CASSQLPFTEANYGYTF	TRBV11-3	TRBJ1-2	-	few
TGTTCCAGCACCGGGCAGGGACTAGCGGGACGGGACAATGAGCAGTTCTTC	CSSTGQGLAGRDNEQFF	TRBV7-9	TRBJ2-1	TRBD2	-
TGTGCCAGCAGCATCACAGCGGGAGGGATCTACAATGAGCAGTTCTTC	CASSITAGGIYNEQFF	TRBV7-3	TRBJ2-1	TRBD2	-
TGTGCCAGTAGTATAGGCTTAGGACAGGGGTCAGGGAGGCTCAACTATGGCTACACCTTC	CASSIGLGQGSGRLNYGYTF	TRBV19	TRBJ1-2	TRBD1	few
TGTGCCAGCAGTTACATGGCTAGCGGGAGTGATGAGCAGTTCTTC	CASSYMASGSDEQFF	TRBV6-6	TRBJ2-1	TRBD2	-
TGTGCCAGCAGACATAGCGGAGCAGATACGCAGTATTTT	CASRHSGADTQYF	TRBV11-3	TRBJ2-3	-	few
TGTGCCAGCAGCTTAGATGGGACATTCCCCGGGGAGACCCAGTACTTC	CASSLDGTFPGETQYF	TRBV11-3	TRBJ2-5	-	-
TGTGCCAGTAGAGCGGCAGGGGGCATCCGGGAGCTGTTTTTT	CASRAAGGIRELFF	TRBV19	TRBJ2-2	TRBD1	-
TGTGCCAGCAGCACTATGAACACTGAAGCTTTCTTT	CASSTMNTEAFF	TRBV7-2	TRBJ1-1	-	-
TGTGCTAGTGGTTTCGGCAGGGTTCCTTTTGAAGCTTTCTTT	CASGFGRVPFEAFF	TRBV12-5	TRBJ1-1	-	-
TGCGCCAGCAGCCAATTGACTAGCGAGCAGAACTACGAGCAGTACTTC	CASSQLTSEQNYEQYF	TRBV4-1	TRBJ2-7	TRBD2	-
TGTGCCTGGAGTGTAAAACTAGCTGGAAGTGAGACCCAGTACTTC	CAWSVKLAGSETQYF	TRBV30	TRBJ2-5	-	-
TGTGCCAGCAGTTTTAAGGGGCAGGGCGATGAAAAACTGTTTTTT	CASSFKGQGDEKLFF	TRBV6-5	TRBJ1-4	-	-
TGTGCCAGCAGTTCATCACTAGCGGGAGGCCCAGATACGCAGTATTTT	CASSSSLAGGPDTQYF	TRBV28	TRBJ2-3	TRBD2	-
TGTGCCAGTAGTATAGCGGACAGGGGGCATCTCGGCACTGAAGCTTTCTTT	CASSIADRGHLGTEAFF	TRBV19	TRBJ1-1	TRBD1	-
TGTGCCATCACTCAGACAGAAGACACTGAAGCTTTCTTT	CAITQTEDTEAFF	TRBV10-3	TRBJ1-1	-	-
TGTGCCAGCAGTTTAGTCCGCGAAACCTACAATGAGCAGTTCTTC	CASSLVRETYNEQFF	TRBV28	TRBJ2-1	-	-
TGTGCCAGCAGCGTAGGTGGGGCGGCCTACGAGCAGTACTTC	CASSVGGAAYEQYF	TRBV9	TRBJ2-7	-	few
TGTGCCAGCTCACTGACAGGGGAGGGCTACGAGCAGTACTTC	CASSLTGEGYEQYF	TRBV18	TRBJ2-7	-	-
TGTGCCAGCAGCTCATCTATGGAGACCCAGTACTTC	CASSSSMETQYF	TRBV11-2	TRBJ2-5	-	-
TGTGCTAGTGGTTTTCGGACTAGCGGTAGAGGTGGCACCGGGGAGCTGTTTTTT	CASGFRTSGRGGTGELFF	TRBV12-5	TRBJ2-2	TRBD2	few
TGTGCCTCCAAAGACGGGACTAGCGGGAGGGCCTTCACCGGGGAGCTGTTTTTT	CASKDGTSGRAFTGELFF	TRBV30	TRBJ2-2	TRBD2	-
TGTGCCAGCTCACCACGTCAGAAAGAGACCCAGTACTTC	CASSPRQKETQYF	TRBV18	TRBJ2-5	-	-
TGCGCCAGCAGCGACACTGGACTAGCGGGAGTCACCGGGGAGCTGTTTTTT	CASSDTGLAGVTGELFF	TRBV10-1	TRBJ2-2	TRBD2	-
TGTGCCAGCAGTGACCCCGGACAGGGGAGAGCTTTCTTT	CASSDPGQGRAFF	TRBV25-1	TRBJ1-1	TRBD1	-
TGTGCCAGCAGCTCCGACAGGTACCAAGAGACCCAGTACTTC	CASSSDRYQETQYF	TRBV28	TRBJ2-5	-	few
TGTGCCAGCAGCTTAGGGGGCAGCCCTTCCGAGCAGTACTTC	CASSLGGSPSEQYF	TRBV11-2	TRBJ2-7	-	-
TGTGCCAGCAGTTACCGACTTCTGACAGGGATCACTGAAGCTTTCTTT	CASSYRLLTGITEAFF	TRBV6-5	TRBJ1-1	TRBD1	-
TGTGCCAGCACTTCAGACAGGGAACCCTACAATGAGCAGTTCTTC	CASTSDREPYNEQFF	TRBV2	TRBJ2-1	TRBD1	-